Following are 15 T cell receptor beta chains from one sample sequenced in a study of radiotherapy plus CTLA-4 blockade in lung cancer. Using immunoSEQ multiplex PCR, the repertoire was profiled, and TCRdb retains in-frame clones only, with some absent. The sample contains 40,000 to 50,000 clones, about 74% of which appear only once. The specimen comprised peripheral blood, sampled from a patient treated with radiotherapy plus ipilimumab. These receptors were taken from a human donor with non-small cell lung cancer who had stable disease on radiotherapy plus ipilimumab.

This chain connects TRBV5-6 to TRBJ2-1, with no clear D. In germline, CDR1 is SGHDT, CDR2 YYEEEE. The CDR3 sequence is 12 residues long. V shed 4 bases and J shed 7 bases, with 9 bases lying between them. The CDR3 region is CASSPRRNEQFF. The CDR3 DNA reads as TGTGCCAGCAGCCCCCGGCGGAATGAGCAGTTCTTC.

The chain has TRBV7-9 and TRBJ1-1, with 7 bases matching TRBD1. V was clipped by 5 bases and J by 4 bases; unmatched bases: 4. The V gene's germline CDR1 is SEHNR and CDR2 FQNEAQ (reference sequence). The CDR3 has 13 residues. The CDR3 DNA reads as TGTGCCAGCAGCCTACAGGGGCGCACTGAAGCTTTCTTT. Translating it yields CASSLQGRTEAFF.

The table lists this clone with a count of one. This sequence joins TRBV29-1 and TRBJ1-2; D is perhaps TRBD1 (5 bases). This CDR3 is 13 amino acids long. V lost 3 bases and J lost 4, with 12 bases in between. Germline V gene data show CDR1 as SQVTM and CDR2 as ANQGSEA. Here the CDR3 reads CSVEEEGSYGYTF. The DNA for the CDR3 is TGCAGCGTTGAGGAGGAGGGGTCCTATGGCTACACCTTC.

This clone was seen once. The chain joins TRBV11-3 to TRBJ2-2; TRBD1 aligns across 7 bases. Losses at the gene ends were 3 bases for V and 1 base for J; bases not matched to a gene: 2. There are 15 residues in the CDR3. Germline lookup yields CDR1 SGHNT and CDR2 YENEEA. Here the CDR3 reads CASSLRGRNTGELFF. The CDR3 coding sequence is TGTGCCAGCAGCTTGAGGGGGCGGAACACCGGGGAGCTGTTTTTT. Full variable domain (remainder filled in from reference TRBV11-3 and TRBJ2-2): EAGVVQSPRYKIIEKKQPVAFWCNPISGHNTLYWYLQNLGQGPELLIRYENEEAVDDSQLPKDRFSAERLKGVDSTLKIQPAELGDSAVYLCASSLRGRNTGELFFGEGSRLTVL.

This clone has only a few counts. This chain joins TRBV18 and TRBJ2-5, with D hard to call. V lost 3 bases and J lost 5, with 4 bases in between. The CDR3 extends over 11 amino acids. Germline CDR1 is KGHSH and CDR2 is LQKENI. The CDR3 sequence is CASSPGETQYF. The CDR3 DNA sequence: TGTGCCAGCTCACCCGGGGAGACCCAGTACTTC.

Only a few counts were recorded for this clone. This rearrangement joins TRBV19 to TRBJ1-6; D is unresolved. V gave up 4 bases and J gave up 6 bases, with 10 bases separating them. CDR1 and CDR2 from the germline V gene are LNHDA and SQIVND (reference sequence). The CDR3 is 14 residues long. The chain's CDR3 is CASSTSNGNSPLHF. DNA of the CDR3: TGTGCCAGTAGTACCTCAAACGGTAATTCACCCCTCCACTTT. Full variable domain (outside the CDR3, taken from reference TRBV19 and TRBJ1-6): DGGITQSPKYLFRKEGQNVTLSCEQNLNHDAMYWYRQDPGQGLRLIYYSQIVNDFQKGDIAEGYSVSREKKESFPLTVTSAQKNPTAFYLCASSTSNGNSPLHFGNGTRLTVT.

The chain combines TRBV5-1 with TRBJ1-5; a possible D gene is TRBD1 (6 bases). Trimming stripped 0 bases from V and 2 bases from J, with 9 bases between. Per germline, CDR1 SGHRS and CDR2 YFSETQ. The CDR3 totals 15 residues. CDR3 residues: CASSLEGVGNQPQHF. The DNA of the CDR3 is TGCGCCAGCAGCTTGGAGGGGGTTGGCAATCAGCCCCAGCATTTT.

This clone was found a few times. J is TRBJ1-5 and V is TRBV19, with 7 bases matching TRBD1. The CDR3 spans 15 residues. J was trimmed by 2 bases and V by 9 bases; bases with no gene match: 10. Germline V gene lookup returns CDR1 LNHDA and CDR2 SQIVND (reference sequence). The CDR3 protein is CASRQGFLGNQPQHF. The CDR3 DNA reads as TGTGCCAGCAGACAGGGTTTTTTGGGCAATCAGCCCCAGCATTTT.

The genes are TRBV28 and TRBJ1-2; D unclear. V shed 8 bases and J shed 0 bases, with 13 bases lying between them. Germline V CDR1 and CDR2: MDHEN, SYDVKM. CDR3 length equals 14 residues. The CDR3 sequence is CASQEGSSNYGYTF. The CDR3, as DNA: TGTGCCAGCCAGGAGGGATCGTCTAACTATGGCTACACCTTC.

This sequence joins TRBV5-4 and TRBJ1-5, with D possibly TRBD1 on 5 matching bases. V shed 0 bases and J shed 2 bases, with 12 bases lying between them. There are 16 residues in the CDR3. The germline gives CDR1 SGHNT, CDR2 YYREEE (reference sequence). As DNA, the CDR3 is TGTGCCAGCAGCTTGGGGGGGGGAACCGGCAATCAGCCCCAGCATTTT. Amino acids: CASSLGGGTGNQPQHF.

CDR3 sequence reads: CAWSPGTGFGETQYF. The CDR3 DNA reads TGTGCCTGGAGCCCGGGGACAGGGTTCGGAGAGACCCAGTACTTC. The chain recombines TRBV30 with TRBJ2-5; TRBD1 matches at 9 bases. Germline V gene sequence: CDR1 GTSNPN, CDR2 SVGIG (reference sequence). V dropped 3 bases and J dropped 4; count of bases not matched to a gene: 9. The CDR3 loop spans 15 amino acids.

This rearrangement joins TRBV9 to TRBJ1-5; D may be TRBD1 (6 bases). V was cut by 0 bases and J by 6 bases, with 10 bases left in between. Germline V lookup: CDR1 SGDLS, CDR2 YYNGEE. This CDR3 region has 14 residues. Here the CDR3 reads CASSVDPGAQPQHF. The CDR3 DNA reads as TGTGCCAGCAGCGTAGACCCAGGGGCTCAGCCCCAGCATTTT. Full variable domain (missing parts from reference TRBV9 and TRBJ1-5): DSGVTQTPKHLITATGQRVTLRCSPRSGDLSVYWYQQSLDQGLQFLIQYYNGEERAKGNILERFSAQQFPDLHSELNLSSLELGDSALYFCASSVDPGAQPQHFGDGTRLSIL.

The genes are TRBV7-2 and TRBJ2-3; TRBD2 matches 12 bases. The CDR3 has 18 amino acids. The V gene end was trimmed by 1 base and the J gene end by 5 bases; junction bases not matched to a gene: 10. Germline V gives CDR1 SGHTA, CDR2 FQGNSA. The CDR3 protein is CASSLVSLAGGPVDTQYF. The CDR3 DNA is TGTGCCAGCAGCTTAGTGTCTCTAGCGGGGGGGCCGGTAGATACGCAGTATTTT.

The table lists this clone with a count of one. This sequence joins TRBV5-5 and TRBJ1-1, with 7 bases that match TRBD1. Germline V gene sequence: CDR1 SGHKS, CDR2 YYEKEE (reference sequence). V shed 3 bases, J shed 2 bases, and the junction held 7 bases outside the gene matches. CDR3 length equals 15 residues. The CDR3 loop reads CASSWSAGGNTEAFF. In DNA, the CDR3 is TGTGCCAGCAGCTGGTCCGCAGGGGGAAACACTGAAGCTTTCTTT.

The chain is built from TRBV6-4 and TRBJ1-2; D unresolved. The germline CDR1 and CDR2 sequences are MRHNA and SNTAGT. V was pared by 4 bases and J by 4 bases, with 10 bases between. There are 13 residues in the CDR3. CDR3 bases: TGTGCCAGCAGTGTTTCGGTTTCCTATGGCTACACCTTC. It encodes CASSVSVSYGYTF.